There are many counts of the clone carrying this T cell receptor (beta chain). The sample is drawn from a study of T-cell reconstitution after alpha-beta-depleted transplantation in children. This CDR3 spans 15 amino acids. V was clipped by 3 bases and J by 10 bases, with 19 bases between them. Germline V gives CDR1 MRHNA, CDR2 SNTAGT. Unique molecular identifiers were incorporated into the prepared TCRbeta library. A single record per CDR3 protein comes from TCRdb applying MiXCR to the PCR reads. The sample consists of over 200,000 distinct CDR3 sequences, around 9.6% of them appearing once. This receptor was taken from a human donor who donated a stem cell graft to a child with acute lymphoblastic leukemia. V gene TRBV6-4 combines with J gene TRBJ2-1; D could derive from TRBD1 or TRBD2 (6 bases each). The sequences come from PBMCs from the stem cell graft donor, collected from the stem cell graft. CDR3 bases: TGTGCCAGCAGTGAGGTTAATATCGGGGGCCAGGAGCAGTTCTTC. It specifies CASSEVNIGGQEQFF.